This T cell receptor beta chain was recorded in a study of cytomegalovirus exposure and HLA in healthy donors. Findings of the study overall: Confirmation in vitro established that a few CMV-associated chains were specific for CMV antigens. The study recorded around 160 TCR beta chains that were cytomegalovirus-associated. The study carried out a later analysis of TCR beta sequences. It associated some 18,000 of them with specific HLA alleles at a false discovery rate of 0.05.

Primers for the PCR totalled 60 Vbeta and 13 Jbeta. Repertoires were generated with immunoSEQ multiplex PCR, while TCRdb's copy carries only in-frame clones and drops some. Among 55,000 to 75,000 clones listed, approximately 60% were seen once. About this clone: The antigen is undetermined.

Sample: PBMCs. The clonotype comes from a man aged 30-40 years in good health and CMV-seronegative.

This CDR3 is CASSGGHRNTEAFF. The CDR3 DNA reads as TGTGCCAGCAGTGGGGGACACAGGAACACTGAAGCTTTCTTT. The rearrangement joins TRBV25-1 to TRBJ1-1; D perhaps matches TRBD1 (6 bases). Trimming removed 4 bases at V and 1 base at J, with 10 bases between. CDR1 and CDR2 from the germline V gene are MGHDK and SYGVNS. The CDR3 covers 14 residues.